This passage covers 25 T cell receptor beta chains from one sample sequenced in a study of T cell responses to AZD1222 COVID-19 vaccine. Clones were read by immunoSEQ multiplex PCR, and TCRdb kept only the in-frame ones, dropping some. The sample consists of about 140,000 clones, about 91% of them appearing once. The specimen was peripheral blood, collected 28 days after the second AZD1222 dose. These TCRs come from an adult who received the AZD1222 COVID-19 vaccine.

The chain recombines TRBV7-8 with TRBJ2-7; possibly TRBD1 for D (5 bases). This CDR3 has 13 residues. Looked up from germline, CDR1 is SGHVS and CDR2 is FQNEAQ. Trimming removed 0 bases from V and 3 bases from J, with 6 bases in between. DNA for the CDR3: TGTGCCAGCAGCTTAGCGGGGCTCTACGAGCAGTACTTC. This codes for CASSLAGLYEQYF.

This clone appeared a single time. This sequence joins TRBV3-1 (or the pseudogene TRBV3-2) and TRBJ2-5, with 11 bases lining up with TRBD2. With V trimmed by 0 bases and J by 5 bases, 11 bases remained unmatched. The CDR3 sequence is 18 residues long. Per the germline V gene, CDR1 is LGHDT and CDR2 is YNNKEL (reference sequence). CDR3 sequence: CASSQDWGTSGVKETQYF. Here the CDR3 DNA reads TGTGCCAGCAGCCAAGATTGGGGGACTAGCGGAGTGAAGGAGACCCAGTACTTC.

The chain couples TRBV7-2 to TRBJ2-7; D ambiguous. The CDR3 length is 13 residues. Germline CDR1 and CDR2: SGHTA and FQGNSA. The germline V and J ends were trimmed by 1 base and 1 base, with 5 bases remaining between them. The CDR3 coding sequence is TGTGCCAGCAGCTTAGAAACTTCCTACGAGCAGTACTTC. The encoded protein is CASSLETSYEQYF. Full variable domain (rest looked up from reference TRBV7-2 and TRBJ2-7): GAGVSQSPSNKVTEKGKDVELRCDPISGHTALYWYRQSLGQGLEFLIYFQGNSAPDKSGLPSDRFSAERTGGSVSTLTIQRTQQEDSAVYLCASSLETSYEQYFGPGTRLTVT.

This chain links TRBV18 with TRBJ1-1, with 9 bases matching TRBD1. Germline lookup yields CDR1 KGHSH and CDR2 LQKENI. The CDR3 spans 15 residues. J gave up 4 bases and V 5 bases, and 8 bases lay outside the gene matches. Here the CDR3 reads CASSSSGQGITEAFF. Here the CDR3 DNA reads TGTGCCAGCTCAAGTTCGGGACAGGGTATCACTGAAGCTTTCTTT.

The chain couples TRBV7-3 to TRBJ1-1, with TRBD1 as a possible D gene (5 bases). Per the germline V gene, CDR1 is SGHTA and CDR2 is FQGTGA. Trimming pared 5 bases from V and 1 base from J, leaving 8 bases between. The CDR3 covers 13 residues. The CDR3 DNA reads as TGTGCCAGCAGCACACAGGAGAACACTGAAGCTTTCTTT. It is translated as CASSTQENTEAFF.

The chain carries TRBV7-2 and TRBJ1-6; possible D gene TRBD1, 6 bases. The V and J ends lost 0 bases and 8 bases respectively, with 8 bases between them. The CDR3 length is 14 residues. CDR1 is SGHTA and CDR2 is FQGNSA in the germline V gene. The DNA of the CDR3 is TGTGCCAGCAGCTTAGCAGGGGGGCATTCACCCCTCCACTTT. Its translation is CASSLAGGHSPLHF.

This clone was detected once. The CDR3 region is CASSRSTVAEAFF. The DNA of the CDR3 is TGTGCCAGCAGCCGATCGACAGTGGCTGAAGCTTTCTTT. V and J are TRBV11-2 and TRBJ1-1, with D possibly TRBD1 on 5 matching bases. CDR1 SGHAT and CDR2 FQNNGV come from the germline V gene. Trimming took off 5 bases at V and 6 bases at J, with 13 bases between the two ends. The CDR3 loop spans 13 amino acids.

This sequence joins TRBV28 and TRBJ2-6; D gene uncertain. Germline loops: CDR1 MDHEN, CDR2 SYDVKM. The CDR3 extends over 15 amino acids. The V and J ends lost 2 bases and 2 bases respectively, with 7 bases between them. The CDR3 nucleotides are TGTGCCAGCAGTTTACAGTCTACTGGGGCCAACGTCCTGACTTTC. Translating gives CASSLQSTGANVLTF.

V is TRBV6-4 and J is TRBJ2-5; no firm D call. CDR1 and CDR2 (germline): MRHNA, SNTAGT. This CDR3 comprises 14 residues. Trimming removed 7 bases at V and 4 bases at J, with 16 bases between. The CDR3 sequence: CASISRGYRETQYF. The CDR3 nucleotides are TGTGCCAGCATCTCCCGTGGTTACCGAGAGACCCAGTACTTC.

The chain has TRBV5-1 and TRBJ1-2, with 7 bases lining up with TRBD1. The CDR3 is 12 amino acids. The junction had 2 bases not matched to a gene; V was cut back by 0 bases and J by 9 bases. The germline CDR1 and CDR2 sequences are SGHRS and YFSETQ. The CDR3 loop reads CASSLEQGSYTF. The CDR3, as DNA: TGCGCCAGCAGCTTGGAACAGGGGAGCTACACCTTC.

J is TRBJ1-2 and V is TRBV28, with a tentative D call TRBD1 (5 bases). Trimming shortened V by 3 bases and J by 5 bases, and 13 bases separated the two germline ends. Germline CDR1 and CDR2: MDHEN and SYDVKM. The CDR3 totals 14 residues. CDR3 in DNA: TGTGCCAGCAGTTTTCCCGGGACGGAATATGGCTACACCTTC. Encoded protein: CASSFPGTEYGYTF.

The V call is TRBV5-1, the J call TRBJ2-3, with a tentative D call TRBD1 (6 bases). The CDR3 is made up of 14 amino acids. Between the trimmed V and J ends, which lost 3 bases and 4 bases, there was a span of 12 bases. Germline CDR1 SGHRS, CDR2 YFSETQ. The CDR3 DNA reads TGCGCCAGCAGCTCCGGACAGAAACCAGATACGCAGTATTTT. This translates into CASSSGQKPDTQYF.

CDR3 bases: TGTGCCAGCAGCTTAAACGAAGGCGATGAGCAGTTCTTC. Its protein product is CASSLNEGDEQFF. The chain employs TRBV7-9 and TRBJ2-1; no clear D. This CDR3 is 13 amino acids long. V shed 2 bases and J shed 8 bases, with 10 bases lying between them. Germline CDR1 is SEHNR and CDR2 is FQNEAQ (reference sequence).

The J gene is TRBJ2-1, the V gene TRBV5-8; D might be TRBD2 (5 bases). Trimming shortened V by 3 bases and J by 3 bases, and 13 bases separated the two germline ends. This CDR3 contains 15 residues. In germline, CDR1 is SGHTS, CDR2 YDEGEE. This CDR3 is CASSSRVAGYNEQFF. The CDR3 DNA sequence: TGTGCCAGCAGCTCGAGGGTCGCGGGCTACAATGAGCAGTTCTTC.

The rearrangement joins TRBV15 to TRBJ2-2, with D maybe TRBD2 (5 bases). V was pared by 0 bases and J by 2 bases, with 13 bases between. Germline loops: CDR1 LNHNV, CDR2 YYDKDF (reference sequence). The length of the CDR3 is 17 residues. CDR3 bases: TGTGCCACCAGCAGAGAAATCGGACTCGTTAACACCGGGGAGCTGTTTTTT. Its translation is CATSREIGLVNTGELFF.

This clone was seen once. The rearrangement uses TRBV9 and TRBJ2-3, with 10 bases that match TRBD1. Per the germline V gene, CDR1 is SGDLS and CDR2 is YYNGEE. V dropped 4 bases and J dropped 3; count of bases not matched to a gene: 8. This CDR3 comprises 16 residues. Written as DNA, the CDR3 is TGTGCCAGCAGCTGGGGGGACAGGGGTAGGACAGATACGCAGTATTTT. Amino acids: CASSWGDRGRTDTQYF. Complete variable domain (other parts from reference TRBV9 and TRBJ2-3): DSGVTQTPKHLITATGQRVTLRCSPRSGDLSVYWYQQSLDQGLQFLIQYYNGEERAKGNILERFSAQQFPDLHSELNLSSLELGDSALYFCASSWGDRGRTDTQYFGPGTRLTVL.

This clone was seen only once. The rearrangement links TRBV13 to TRBJ2-3, with a possible D match to TRBD2 (6 bases). The V end was cut by 5 bases, the J end by 8 bases, with 17 bases between. The CDR3 is made up of 14 amino acids. Germline CDR1 PRHDT, CDR2 FYEKMQ (reference sequence). Written as DNA, the CDR3 is TGTGCCAGCAGCCTAGCGCCTGAACTGGGTACGCAGTATTTT. Residues: CASSLAPELGTQYF.

The chain joins TRBV5-8 to TRBJ1-6; D is perhaps TRBD1 (6 bases). The germline gives CDR1 SGHTS, CDR2 YDEGEE. The CDR3 is 14 residues long. V lost 0 bases and J lost 7, with 8 bases in between. This chain's CDR3 is CASSLVRGNSPLHF. CDR3 in DNA: TGTGCCAGCAGCTTGGTCAGGGGAAATTCACCCCTCCACTTT.

This chain connects TRBV15 to TRBJ1-2, with a tentative D call TRBD1 (6 bases). The CDR3 spans 14 residues. Germline values: CDR1 LNHNV, CDR2 YYDKDF (reference sequence). Trimming stripped 4 bases from V and 3 bases from J, with 12 bases between. The CDR3 DNA sequence: TGTGCCACCAGCAAAACAGGGATTTACTATGGCTACACCTTC. Translation gives CATSKTGIYYGYTF.

This clone has a handful of counts. The chain uses TRBV3-1 (or the pseudogene TRBV3-2) and TRBJ1-2; a weak D match, TRBD1 (6 bases). Germline loops: CDR1 LGHDT, CDR2 YNNKEL (reference sequence). The CDR3 is 16 residues long. With 0 bases removed from V and 5 bases from J, the gap between germline ends came to 16 bases. The CDR3, as DNA: TGTGCCAGCAGCCAAGATTGGGCGGGGGCGGCATATGGCTACACCTTC. Translating gives CASSQDWAGAAYGYTF.

The chain recombines TRBV20-1 with TRBJ2-2; D not certain. Trimming shortened V by 3 bases and J by 4 bases, and 3 bases separated the two germline ends. The CDR3 has 11 amino acids. In germline, CDR1 is DFQATT, CDR2 SNEGSKA (reference sequence). The CDR3 loop reads CSASPTGELFF. In nucleotides, the CDR3 is TGCAGTGCTAGCCCCACCGGGGAGCTGTTTTTT.

The J gene is TRBJ1-5, the V gene TRBV19; 7 nucleotides align to TRBD1. This CDR3 contains 16 residues. CDR1 is LNHDA, CDR2 SQIVND, per germline (reference sequence). Trimming took 2 bases from V and 3 from J; bases not matched to a gene: 7. The CDR3 region has the DNA TGTGCCAGTAGTATACCCAGGGGGTTACCCAATCAGCCCCAGCATTTT. Residues: CASSIPRGLPNQPQHF.

This clone was picked up one time. The chain uses TRBV27 and TRBJ1-6, with TRBD1 as a possible D gene (6 bases). Germline CDR1 reads MNHEY; CDR2 reads SMNVEV (reference sequence). The V gene lost 0 bases and the J gene lost 1 base, with 10 bases spanning the gap. This CDR3 is built from 17 residues. DNA for the CDR3: TGTGCCAGCAGTTTATCGGCGCAGGGGTCCTATAATTCACCCCTCCACTTT. This translates into CASSLSAQGSYNSPLHF.

The V and J genes are TRBV6-5 and TRBJ2-7; D unclear. Germline-derived CDR1 and CDR2 are MNHEY and SVGAGI. The ends were cut back, 2 bases at V and 6 bases at J, with 5 bases in the middle. This CDR3 region has 11 residues. The CDR3 loop is CASSYGFEQYF. Here the CDR3 DNA reads TGTGCCAGCAGTTACGGATTCGAGCAGTACTTC.

The rearrangement links TRBV24-1 to TRBJ2-3, with 8 bases fitting TRBD1. The V segment lost 3 bases and the J segment 9 bases; nucleotides outside the gene matches: 4. The CDR3 is 13 residues long. The germline V gene encodes CDR1 KGHDR and CDR2 SFDVKD. This CDR3 is CATSDADRGTQYF. The CDR3 DNA follows: TGTGCCACCAGTGATGCTGACAGGGGAACGCAGTATTTT.